The clone carrying this T cell receptor beta chain came up a few times. What it binds is unknown. These data originate in a study of T cell repertoires in cytomegalovirus infection. Findings and caveats of the study: HLA-C-restricted CMV-specific TCR beta clonotypes prevailed in the ex vivo response.

TCRdb used MiXCR to reprocess the reads, holding one entry per CDR3 protein. The profile shows about 250,000 distinct CDR3 sequences, over 15% of them singletons. The CDR3 loop spans 19 amino acids. V shed 7 bases and J 6 bases; nucleotides not matched to a gene: 23. CDR1 is MNHEY, CDR2 SVGEGT, per germline. The TCR sequence derives from a human donor in good health (CMV status not recorded). Some clones in this sample may be carry-over from other donors' samples. The source material was CD8+ T cells from PBMCs. The rearrangement uses TRBV6-2 or TRBV6-3 and TRBJ2-2; 7 nucleotides align to TRBD1. CDR3 nucleotides: TGTGCCAGCATCACGCCATCCCTAAACAGGGGAATAGTCCCCGGGGAGCTGTTTTTT. Encoded protein: CASITPSLNRGIVPGELFF.